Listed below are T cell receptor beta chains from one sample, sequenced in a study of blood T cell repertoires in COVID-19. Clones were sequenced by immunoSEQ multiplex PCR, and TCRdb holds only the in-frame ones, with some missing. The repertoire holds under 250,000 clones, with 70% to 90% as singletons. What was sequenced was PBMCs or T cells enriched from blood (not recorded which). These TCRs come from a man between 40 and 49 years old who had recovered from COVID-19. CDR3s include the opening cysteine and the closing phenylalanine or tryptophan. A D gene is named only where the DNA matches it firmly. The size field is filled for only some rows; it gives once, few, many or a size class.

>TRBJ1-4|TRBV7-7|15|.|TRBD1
TGTGCCAGCAGCTTAGGGAGGGGGCGTGATGAAAAACTGTTTTTT
CASSLGRGRDEKLFF
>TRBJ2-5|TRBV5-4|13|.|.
TGTGCCAGCAGCTTGGCCAGCCAAGAGACCCAGTACTTC
CASSLASQETQYF
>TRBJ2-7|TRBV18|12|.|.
TGTGCCAGCTCACAGGGGAACCACGAGCAGTACTTC
CASSQGNHEQYF
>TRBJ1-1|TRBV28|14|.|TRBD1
TGTGCCAGCAGTTGGACAGGGAGGGACACTGAAGCTTTCTTT
CASSWTGRDTEAFF
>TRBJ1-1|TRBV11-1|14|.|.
TGTGCCAGCAGCTTATTGGAAGAGGGCACTGAAGCTTTCTTT
CASSLLEEGTEAFF
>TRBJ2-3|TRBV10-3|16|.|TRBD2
TGTGCCATCAGTGGGGTTGGGACTAGCACCACAGATACGCAGTATTTT
CAISGVGTSTTDTQYF
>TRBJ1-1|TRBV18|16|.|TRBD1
TGTGCCAGCTCACCCACATTGACAGGGGTGAACACTGAAGCTTTCTTT
CASSPTLTGVNTEAFF
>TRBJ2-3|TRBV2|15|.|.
TGTGCCAGCAGCAGAATAGTAGGAGGGCCACGGACGCAGTATTTT
CASSRIVGGPRTQYF
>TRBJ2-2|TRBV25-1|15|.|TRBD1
TGTGCCAGCAGGAGACAGGGGATCGGCACCGGGGAGCTGTTTTTT
CASRRQGIGTGELFF
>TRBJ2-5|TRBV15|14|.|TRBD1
TGTGCCACCAGCAAAGGGACAGACCAAGAGACCCAGTACTTC
CATSKGTDQETQYF
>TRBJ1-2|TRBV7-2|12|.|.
TGTGCCAGCAGTTACAGGGATTCTGGCTACACCTTC
CASSYRDSGYTF
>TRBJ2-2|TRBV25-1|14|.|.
TGTGCCAGCAGTGCCGGACAGATCACCGGGGAGCTGTTTTTT
CASSAGQITGELFF
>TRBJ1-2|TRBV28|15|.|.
TGTGCCAGCAATTCCGGGGAGGCGGTTTACTATGGCTACACCTTC
CASNSGEAVYYGYTF
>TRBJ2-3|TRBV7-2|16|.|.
TGTGCCAGCAGAAGGAGTGGGGCGCGGGACACAGATACGCAGTATTTT
CASRRSGARDTDTQYF
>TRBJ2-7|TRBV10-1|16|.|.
TGCGCCAGCAGTGGGGGGACTGGACCCCGGGGACGGGAGCAGTACTTC
CASSGGTGPRGREQYF
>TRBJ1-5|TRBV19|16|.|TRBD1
TGTGCCAGTATTACGGAGACAGGGGCGGTGGGACAGCCCCAGCATTTT
CASITETGAVGQPQHF
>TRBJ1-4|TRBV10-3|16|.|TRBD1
TGTGCCATCAGTGCCACCCCGGGACAGCGATCTGAAAAACTGTTTTTT
CAISATPGQRSEKLFF
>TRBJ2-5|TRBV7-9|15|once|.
TGTGCCAGCAGCTTAGTGGGCCAGGCCCAAGAGACCCAGTACTTC
CASSLVGQAQETQYF
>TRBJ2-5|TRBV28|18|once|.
TGTGCCAGCAGAGTAGACCTTATCAGGGGCGCTGTCCAAGAGACCCAGTACTTC
CASRVDLIRGAVQETQYF
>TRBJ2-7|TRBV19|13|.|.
TGTGCCAGTTCCGTTCAGGGGTCCTACGAGCAGTACTTC
CASSVQGSYEQYF
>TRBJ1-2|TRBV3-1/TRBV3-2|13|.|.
TGTGCCAGCAGCCAAGCCGACAGCTATGGCTACACCTTC
CASSQADSYGYTF
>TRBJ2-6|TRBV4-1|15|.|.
TGCGCCAGCAGCTTTCAGGGCTGGGGGGCCAACGTCCTGACTTTC
CASSFQGWGANVLTF
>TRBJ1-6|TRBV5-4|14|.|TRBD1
TGTGCCAGCAGCCTCGACAGGGGGGGGTCACCCCTCCACTTT
CASSLDRGGSPLHF
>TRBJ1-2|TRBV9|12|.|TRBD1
TGTGCCAGCGGCAGGGGGAACTATGGCTACACCTTC
CASGRGNYGYTF
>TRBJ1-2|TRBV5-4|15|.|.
TGTGCCAGCAGCTGGGGTACAACAGGTTCCTATGGCTACACCTTC
CASSWGTTGSYGYTF
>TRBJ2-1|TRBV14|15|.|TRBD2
TGTGCCAGCAGCCAATTGAAGCGGGGGGACAATGAGCAGTTCTTC
CASSQLKRGDNEQFF
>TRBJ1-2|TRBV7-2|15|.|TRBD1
TGTGCCAGCAGCTTGGAGGGAGGACAGGGCTATGGCTACACCTTC
CASSLEGGQGYGYTF
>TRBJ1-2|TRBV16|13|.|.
TGTGCCAGCAGCCAATTGTCGGTCCTTTCCCTCACCTTC
CASSQLSVLSLTF
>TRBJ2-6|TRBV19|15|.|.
TGTGCCAGTAGTATGGGGGCACCTGGGGCCAACGTCCTGACTTTC
CASSMGAPGANVLTF
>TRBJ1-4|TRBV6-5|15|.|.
TGTGCCAGCAGGTCGAGGCTCGCAACTAATGAAAAACTGTTTTTT
CASRSRLATNEKLFF
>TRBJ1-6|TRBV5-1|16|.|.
TGCGCCAGCAGCCCCGGACAGAGCTCCTATAATTCACCCCTCCACTTT
CASSPGQSSYNSPLHF
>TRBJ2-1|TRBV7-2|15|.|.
TGTGCCAGCAGCTTAGTCGACATCGCGGGAAGGGTGATGTTCTTC
CASSLVDIAGRVMFF
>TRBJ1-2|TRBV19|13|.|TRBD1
TGTGCCAGTAGCGGACAGGGGATGAGTGGCTACACCTTC
CASSGQGMSGYTF
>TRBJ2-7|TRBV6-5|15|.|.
TGTGCCAGCACCAAAAAAGCATGGAGGGTCTACGAGCAGTACTTC
CASTKKAWRVYEQYF
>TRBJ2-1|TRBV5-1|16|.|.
TGCGCCAGCAGCTTGGTTCGAGAGGGACTTTACAATGAGCAGTTCTTC
CASSLVREGLYNEQFF
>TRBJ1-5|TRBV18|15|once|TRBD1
TGTGCCAGCTCTATTGGGACAGGCTTCAATCAGCCCCAGCATTTT
CASSIGTGFNQPQHF
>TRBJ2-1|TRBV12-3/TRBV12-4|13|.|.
TGTGCCAGCAGTCCCACTAGCCACAATGAGCAGTTCTTC
CASSPTSHNEQFF
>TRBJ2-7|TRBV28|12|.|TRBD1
TGTGCCAGCGCCGGGACAGTGTACGAGCAGTACTTC
CASAGTVYEQYF
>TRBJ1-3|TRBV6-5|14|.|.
TGTGCCAGCAGTTACTCCATCGGGGGAAACACCATATATTTT
CASSYSIGGNTIYF
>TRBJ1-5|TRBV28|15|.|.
TGTGCCAGCAGTTTACTAGAACAGGGTAATCAGCCCCAGCATTTT
CASSLLEQGNQPQHF
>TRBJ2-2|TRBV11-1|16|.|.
TGTGCCAGCAGCTTAGGAACCAGCGCGTCCACCGGGGAGCTGTTTTTT
CASSLGTSASTGELFF
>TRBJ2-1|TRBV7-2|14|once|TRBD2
TGTGCCAGCAGCCTAAGACTAGCGGCGAATGAGCAGTTCTTC
CASSLRLAANEQFF
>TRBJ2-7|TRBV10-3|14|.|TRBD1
TGTGCCATCAGCGGTTCAAGGACAGGGGCGGAGCAGTACTTC
CAISGSRTGAEQYF
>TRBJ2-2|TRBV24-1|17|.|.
TGTGCCACCAGTGATTGGGGCGGGACGGTGAACACCGGGGAGCTGTTTTTT
CATSDWGGTVNTGELFF
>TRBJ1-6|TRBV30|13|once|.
TGTGCCTGGAGTGCAGGGGATAATTCACCCCTCCACTTT
CAWSAGDNSPLHF
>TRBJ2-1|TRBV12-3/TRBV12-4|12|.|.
TGTGCCAGCAGAACAGCCTACAATGAGCAGTTCTTC
CASRTAYNEQFF